The next 6 T cell receptor beta chains were all read from a single sample in a study of cytomegalovirus exposure and HLA in healthy donors. The primer mix had 60 Vbeta and 13 Jbeta primers. Here immunoSEQ multiplex PCR was the method, and the copy in TCRdb shows in-frame clones only, minus some. The top ten clones hold less than 6% of a sample with 90,000 to 150,000 clones, roughly 82% of them seen once. Source material: PBMCs. These receptors all come from a man aged 18 to 29 in good health and CMV-seropositive.

Only a few counts were recorded for this clone. V usage is TRBV5-1 and J usage is TRBJ1-1, with 12 nucleotides matching TRBD1. The ends lost 1 base at V and 4 bases at J; junction bases unmatched: 8. The CDR3 runs to 17 residues. Germline V lookup: CDR1 SGHRS, CDR2 YFSETQ. CDR3 nucleotides: TGCGCCAGCAGCTTGCGGGACAGGGGGCGGGTTTTCACTGAAGCTTTCTTT. It is translated as CASSLRDRGRVFTEAFF.

The chain combines TRBV19 with TRBJ1-1; TRBD1 matches 7 bases. In germline, CDR1 is LNHDA, CDR2 SQIVND (reference sequence). V was clipped by 3 bases and J by 4 bases; unmatched bases: 5. The CDR3 is 14 amino acids. CDR3 region: CASSIPHRGTEAFF. CDR3 DNA: TGTGCCAGTAGTATCCCACACAGGGGCACTGAAGCTTTCTTT. The full variable domain, its missing parts supplied by reference TRBV19 and TRBJ1-1, is DGGITQSPKYLFRKEGQNVTLSCEQNLNHDAMYWYRQDPGQGLRLIYYSQIVNDFQKGDIAEGYSVSREKKESFPLTVTSAQKNPTAFYLCASSIPHRGTEAFFGQGTRLTVV.

The chain employs TRBV7-7 and TRBJ2-7; possible D gene TRBD1, 9 bases. This CDR3 is 13 amino acids long. Germline CDR1 SSHAT, CDR2 FNYEAQ (reference sequence). The CDR3 DNA reads TGTGCTAGCGGGACAGGGATCGGCTACGAGCAGTACTTC. Its protein is CASGTGIGYEQYF.

The CDR3 is CASSPRGGPSTDTQYF. CDR3 DNA sequence: TGTGCCAGCAGCCCTCGAGGGGGCCCCAGCACAGATACGCAGTATTTT. The chain couples TRBV9 to TRBJ2-3, with TRBD1 matching 7 bases. V dropped 4 bases and J dropped 0; count of bases not matched to a gene: 8. Per the germline V gene, CDR1 is SGDLS and CDR2 is YYNGEE. The CDR3 length is 16 residues.

The chain has TRBV9 and TRBJ1-5; D is perhaps TRBD1 (5 bases). Per germline, CDR1 SGDLS and CDR2 YYNGEE. The CDR3 extends over 16 amino acids. The V gene lost 4 bases and the J gene lost 0 bases, with 14 bases spanning the gap. The CDR3 region is CASSSQPGFSNQPQHF. DNA for the CDR3: TGTGCCAGCAGCTCCCAACCAGGGTTTAGCAATCAGCCCCAGCATTTT.

V is TRBV19 and J is TRBJ1-1; weak D call: TRBD1 (6 bases). The V and J ends lost 7 bases and 1 base respectively, with 13 bases between them. Germline CDR1 is LNHDA and CDR2 is SQIVND (reference sequence). This CDR3 contains 14 residues. CDR3: CASTQGQANTEAFF. In DNA, the CDR3 is TGTGCCAGTACTCAGGGGCAGGCGAACACTGAAGCTTTCTTT.